This T cell receptor (beta chain) was sequenced for a study of blood T cell repertoires in COVID-19. Turning to the study itself: Sample material is recorded as cDNA or gDNA derived from T cells, B-cell-depleted T cells, or PBMCs.

In germline, CDR1 is MNHEY, CDR2 SVGAGI. The CDR3 contains 15 residues. Trimming removed 5 bases from V and 2 bases from J; junction bases left unmatched: 8. TCRdb's copy holds only in-frame clones and misses some; the assay was immunoSEQ multiplex PCR. In the table there are roughly 64,000 clones, roughly 76% of which are singletons. The sequenced material came from peripheral blood. This chain joins TRBV6-5 and TRBJ2-7; 8 nucleotides line up with TRBD1. The sequence was obtained from a human donor in a cohort sampled during active COVID-19. Here the CDR3 reads CASSPNQGATYEQYF. Written as DNA, the CDR3 is TGTGCCAGCAGTCCGAACCAGGGGGCAACCTACGAGCAGTACTTC.